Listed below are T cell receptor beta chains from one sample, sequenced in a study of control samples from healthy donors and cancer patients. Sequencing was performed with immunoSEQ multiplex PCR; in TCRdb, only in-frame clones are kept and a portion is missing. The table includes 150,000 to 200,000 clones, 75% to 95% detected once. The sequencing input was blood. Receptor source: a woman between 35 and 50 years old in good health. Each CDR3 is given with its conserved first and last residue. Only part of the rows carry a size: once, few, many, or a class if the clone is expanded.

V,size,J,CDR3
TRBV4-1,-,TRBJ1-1,CASSQESNLTAVF
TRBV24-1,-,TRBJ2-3,CATSDATRGSGDTQYF
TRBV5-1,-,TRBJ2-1,CASSFETSGGGEQFF
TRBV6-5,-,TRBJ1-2,CASTGGSIYGYTF
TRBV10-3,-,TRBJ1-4,CAISESGRGEEKLFF
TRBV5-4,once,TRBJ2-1,CASSATRGLYNEQFF
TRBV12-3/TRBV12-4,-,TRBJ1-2,CASSLSTGSGYTF
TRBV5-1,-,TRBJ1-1,CASSWDGSAPEAFF
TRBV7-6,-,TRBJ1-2,CASSLSGADYGYTF
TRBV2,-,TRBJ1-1,CASSFMGPLMNTEAFF
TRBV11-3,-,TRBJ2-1,CASSGGYDSYNEQFF
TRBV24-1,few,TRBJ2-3,CATGTVSGAGTDTQYF
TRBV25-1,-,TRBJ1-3,CASSETGRGNTIYF
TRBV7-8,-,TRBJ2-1,CASSLLNEQFF
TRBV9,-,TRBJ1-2,CASSAGDRLFGYTF
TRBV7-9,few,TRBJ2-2,CASSFLGEGELFF
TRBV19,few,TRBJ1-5,CASSIDRGENQPQHF
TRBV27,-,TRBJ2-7,CASSPTTGGSYEQYF
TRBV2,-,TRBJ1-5,CASSLQGLNQPQHF
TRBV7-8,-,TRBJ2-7,CASSLERGPYEQYF
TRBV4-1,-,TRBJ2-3,CASSQYWTGGGDTQYF
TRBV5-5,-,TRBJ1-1,CASSLWGGNTEAFF
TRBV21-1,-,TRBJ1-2,CASVEDPNYGYTF
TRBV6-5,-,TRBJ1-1,CASSLQQNTEAFF
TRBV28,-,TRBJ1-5,CASKGGRTAGQPQHF
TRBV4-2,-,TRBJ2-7,CASSQERGSYEQYF
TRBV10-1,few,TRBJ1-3,CASGRNREPGNTIYF
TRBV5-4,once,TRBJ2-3,CASSLEAGRADTQYF
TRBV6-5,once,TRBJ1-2,CASRDGTDSDYTF
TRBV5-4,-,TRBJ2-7,CASSLLAGGRLEQYF
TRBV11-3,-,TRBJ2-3,CASSFRGRSTDTQYF
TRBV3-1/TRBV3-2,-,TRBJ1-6,CASSTDRGGSPLHF
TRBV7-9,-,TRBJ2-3,CASSRGLETDTQYF
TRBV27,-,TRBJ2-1,CASSELAGAYNEQFF
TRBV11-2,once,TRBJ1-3,CASSSRGDGNTIYF
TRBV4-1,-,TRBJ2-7,CASSQVQGDYEQYF
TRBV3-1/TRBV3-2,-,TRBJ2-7,CASSPFLGTVYEQYF
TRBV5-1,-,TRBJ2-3,CASSLGGRDTQYF
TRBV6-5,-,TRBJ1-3,CASGTVGTIYF